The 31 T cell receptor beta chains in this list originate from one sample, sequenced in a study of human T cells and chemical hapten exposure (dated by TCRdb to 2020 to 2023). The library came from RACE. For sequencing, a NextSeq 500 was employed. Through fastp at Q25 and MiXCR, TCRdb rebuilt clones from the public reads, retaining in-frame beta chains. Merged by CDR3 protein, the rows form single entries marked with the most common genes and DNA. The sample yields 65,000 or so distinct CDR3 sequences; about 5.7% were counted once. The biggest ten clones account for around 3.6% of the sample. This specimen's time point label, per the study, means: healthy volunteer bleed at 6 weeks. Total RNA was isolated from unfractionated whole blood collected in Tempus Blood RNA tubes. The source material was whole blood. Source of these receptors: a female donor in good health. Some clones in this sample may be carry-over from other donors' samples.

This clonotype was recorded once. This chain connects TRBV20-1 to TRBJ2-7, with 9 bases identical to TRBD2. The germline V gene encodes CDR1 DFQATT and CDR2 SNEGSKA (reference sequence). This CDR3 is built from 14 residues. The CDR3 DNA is TGCAGCCTAACCTCGGGACTAGCAGGGGACGAGCAGTACTTC. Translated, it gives CSLTSGLAGDEQYF.

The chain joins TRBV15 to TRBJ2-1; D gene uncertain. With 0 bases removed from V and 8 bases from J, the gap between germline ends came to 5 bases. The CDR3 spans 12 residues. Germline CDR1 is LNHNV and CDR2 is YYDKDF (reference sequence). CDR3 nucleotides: TGTGCCACCAGCAGAGATAAGTATGAGCAGTTCTTC. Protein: CATSRDKYEQFF.

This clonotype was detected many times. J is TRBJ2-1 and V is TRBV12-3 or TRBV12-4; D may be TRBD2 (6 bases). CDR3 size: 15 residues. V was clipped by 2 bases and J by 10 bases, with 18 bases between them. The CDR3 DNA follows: TGTGCCAGCAGTTTATCGGGGGAGGCTCCAGGGGAGCAGTTCTTC. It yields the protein CASSLSGEAPGEQFF.

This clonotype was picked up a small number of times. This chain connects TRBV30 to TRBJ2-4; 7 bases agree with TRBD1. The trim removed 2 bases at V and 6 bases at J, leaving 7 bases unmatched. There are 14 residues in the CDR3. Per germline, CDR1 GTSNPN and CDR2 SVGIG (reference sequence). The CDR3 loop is CAWSKTGAPNIQYF. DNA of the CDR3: TGTGCCTGGAGTAAAACAGGGGCGCCAAACATTCAGTACTTC.

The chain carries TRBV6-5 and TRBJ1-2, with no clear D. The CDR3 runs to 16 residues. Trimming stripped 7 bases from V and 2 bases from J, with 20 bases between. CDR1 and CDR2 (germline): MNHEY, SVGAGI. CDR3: CASNPPGGNENYGYTF. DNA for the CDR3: TGTGCCAGCAACCCACCCGGAGGGAATGAAAACTATGGCTACACCTTC.

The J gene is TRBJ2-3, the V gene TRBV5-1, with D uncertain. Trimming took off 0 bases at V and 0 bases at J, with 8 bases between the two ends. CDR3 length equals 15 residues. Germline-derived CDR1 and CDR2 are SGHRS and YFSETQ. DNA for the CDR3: TGCGCCAGCAGCTTGGAAGCTTTAAGCACAGATACGCAGTATTTT. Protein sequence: CASSLEALSTDTQYF.

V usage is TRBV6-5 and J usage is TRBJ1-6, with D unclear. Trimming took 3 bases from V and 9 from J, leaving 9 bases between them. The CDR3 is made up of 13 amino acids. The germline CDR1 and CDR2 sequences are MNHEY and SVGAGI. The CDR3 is CASSYRTVSPLHF. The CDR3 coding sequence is TGTGCCAGCAGTTATCGGACGGTTTCACCCCTCCACTTT.

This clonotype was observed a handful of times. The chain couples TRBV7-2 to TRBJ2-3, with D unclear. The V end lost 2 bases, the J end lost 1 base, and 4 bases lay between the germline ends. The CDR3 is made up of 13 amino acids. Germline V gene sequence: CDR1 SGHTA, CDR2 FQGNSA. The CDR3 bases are TGTGCCAGCAGCTTACTACGCACAGATACGCAGTATTTT. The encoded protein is CASSLLRTDTQYF.

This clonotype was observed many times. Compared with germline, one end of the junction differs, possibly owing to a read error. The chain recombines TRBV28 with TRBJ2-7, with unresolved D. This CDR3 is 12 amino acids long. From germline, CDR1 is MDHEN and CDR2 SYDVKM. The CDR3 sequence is CVSSVLAYEQYF. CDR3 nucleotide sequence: TGTGTCAGCAGTGTACTTGCTTACGAGCAGTACTTC.

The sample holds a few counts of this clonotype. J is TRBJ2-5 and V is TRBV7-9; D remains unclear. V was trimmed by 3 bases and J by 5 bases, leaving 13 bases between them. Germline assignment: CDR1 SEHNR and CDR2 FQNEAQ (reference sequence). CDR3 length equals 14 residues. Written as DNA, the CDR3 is TGTGCCAGCAGCTTGGAGTTCCTGGGGGAGACCCAGTACTTC. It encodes CASSLEFLGETQYF.

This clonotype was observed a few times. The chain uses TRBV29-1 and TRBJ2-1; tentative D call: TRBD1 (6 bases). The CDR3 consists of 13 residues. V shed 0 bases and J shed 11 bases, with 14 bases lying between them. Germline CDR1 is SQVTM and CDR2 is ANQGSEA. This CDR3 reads CSVEDLRDNQQFF. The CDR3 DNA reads TGCAGCGTTGAAGATCTAAGGGACAACCAGCAGTTCTTC.

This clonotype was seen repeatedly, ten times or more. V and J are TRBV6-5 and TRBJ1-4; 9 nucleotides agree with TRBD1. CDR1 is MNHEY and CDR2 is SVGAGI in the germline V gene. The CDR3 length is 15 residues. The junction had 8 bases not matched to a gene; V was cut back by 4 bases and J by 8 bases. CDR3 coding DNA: TGTGCCAGCAGTTCCCCGGACAGGGGAGGGGAAAAACTGTTTTTT. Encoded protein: CASSSPDRGGEKLFF.

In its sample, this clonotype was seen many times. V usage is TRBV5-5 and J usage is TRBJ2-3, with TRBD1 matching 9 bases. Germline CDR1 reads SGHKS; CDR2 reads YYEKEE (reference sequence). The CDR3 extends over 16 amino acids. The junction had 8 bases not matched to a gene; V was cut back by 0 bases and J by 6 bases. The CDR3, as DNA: TGTGCCAGCAGCTTGGACGGGACAGGGATGTCGGATACGCAGTATTTT. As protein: CASSLDGTGMSDTQYF.

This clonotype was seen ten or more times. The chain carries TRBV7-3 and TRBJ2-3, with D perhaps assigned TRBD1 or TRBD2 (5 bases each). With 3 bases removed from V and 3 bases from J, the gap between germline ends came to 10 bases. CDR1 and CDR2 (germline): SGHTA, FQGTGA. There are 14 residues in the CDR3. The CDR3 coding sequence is TGTGCCAGCAGCTTCAATTGGGGGACAGATACGCAGTATTTT. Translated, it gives CASSFNWGTDTQYF.

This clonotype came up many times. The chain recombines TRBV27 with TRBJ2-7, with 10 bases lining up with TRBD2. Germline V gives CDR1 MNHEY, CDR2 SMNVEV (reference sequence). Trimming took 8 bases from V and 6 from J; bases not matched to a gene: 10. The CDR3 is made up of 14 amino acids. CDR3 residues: CASGPLAGEREQYF. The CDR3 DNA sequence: TGTGCCAGCGGACCGCTAGCGGGAGAACGCGAGCAGTACTTC.

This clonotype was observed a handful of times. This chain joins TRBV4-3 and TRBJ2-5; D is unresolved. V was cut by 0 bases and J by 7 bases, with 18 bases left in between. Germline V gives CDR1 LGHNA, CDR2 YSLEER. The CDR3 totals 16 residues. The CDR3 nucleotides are TGCGCCAGCAGCCAAGATCCGACGGAGCCAAGAGTGACCCAGTACTTC. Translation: CASSQDPTEPRVTQYF.

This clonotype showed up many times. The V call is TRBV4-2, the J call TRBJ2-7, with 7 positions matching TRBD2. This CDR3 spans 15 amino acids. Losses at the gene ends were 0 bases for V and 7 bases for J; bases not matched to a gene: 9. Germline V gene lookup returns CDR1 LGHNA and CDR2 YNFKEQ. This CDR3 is CASSQEWDRGVEQYF. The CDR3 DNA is TGTGCCAGCAGCCAAGAATGGGATCGGGGGGTGGAGCAGTACTTC.

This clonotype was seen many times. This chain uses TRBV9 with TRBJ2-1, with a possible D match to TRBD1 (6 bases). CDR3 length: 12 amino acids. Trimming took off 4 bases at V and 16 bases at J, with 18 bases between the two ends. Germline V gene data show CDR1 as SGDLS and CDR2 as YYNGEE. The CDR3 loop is CASSRGGWDKFF. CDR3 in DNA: TGTGCCAGCAGCCGTGGCGGGTGGGACAAATTCTTC. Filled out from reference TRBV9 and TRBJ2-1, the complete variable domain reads DSGVTQTPKHLITATGQRVTLRCSPRSGDLSVYWYQQSLDQGLQFLIQYYNGEERAKGNILERFSAQQFPDLHSELNLSSLELGDSALYFCASSRGGWDKFFGPGTRLTVL.

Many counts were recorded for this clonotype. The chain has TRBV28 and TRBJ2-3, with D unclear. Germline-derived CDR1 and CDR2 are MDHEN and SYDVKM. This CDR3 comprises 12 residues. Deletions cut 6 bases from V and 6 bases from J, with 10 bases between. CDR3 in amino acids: CASSYQQDTQYF. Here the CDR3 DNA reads TGTGCCAGCAGCTACCAACAGGATACGCAGTATTTT.

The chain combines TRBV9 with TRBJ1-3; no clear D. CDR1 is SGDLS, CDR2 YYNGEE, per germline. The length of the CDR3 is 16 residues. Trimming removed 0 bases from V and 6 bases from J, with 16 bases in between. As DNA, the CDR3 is TGTGCCAGCAGCGTAGACTTACGGGCGCCTGTAAACACCATATATTTT. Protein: CASSVDLRAPVNTIYF.

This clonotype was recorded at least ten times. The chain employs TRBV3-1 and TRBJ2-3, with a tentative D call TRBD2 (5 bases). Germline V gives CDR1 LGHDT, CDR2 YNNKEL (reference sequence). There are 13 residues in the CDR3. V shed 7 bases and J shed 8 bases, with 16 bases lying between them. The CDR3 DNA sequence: TGTGCCAGCACTAGTCCACTAGTTGCTACGCAGTATTTT. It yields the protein CASTSPLVATQYF.

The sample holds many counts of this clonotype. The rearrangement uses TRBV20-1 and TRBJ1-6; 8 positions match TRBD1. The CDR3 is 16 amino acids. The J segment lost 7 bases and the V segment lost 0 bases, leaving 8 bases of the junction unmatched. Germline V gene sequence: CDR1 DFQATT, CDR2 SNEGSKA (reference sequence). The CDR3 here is CSARDVAGGLNSPLHF. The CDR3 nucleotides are TGCAGTGCTAGAGATGTGGCAGGGGGCCTCAATTCACCCCTCCACTTT.

The CDR3 DNA sequence: TGCAGTGCTAGACGGCCTAGCGGGTACAATGAGCAGTTCTTC. Residues: CSARRPSGYNEQFF. The chain recombines TRBV20-1 with TRBJ2-1; TRBD2 agrees at 8 bases. The germline CDR1 and CDR2 sequences are DFQATT and SNEGSKA (reference sequence). CDR3 size: 14 residues. V lost 2 bases to trimming and J lost 4 bases; unmatched junction nucleotides: 4.

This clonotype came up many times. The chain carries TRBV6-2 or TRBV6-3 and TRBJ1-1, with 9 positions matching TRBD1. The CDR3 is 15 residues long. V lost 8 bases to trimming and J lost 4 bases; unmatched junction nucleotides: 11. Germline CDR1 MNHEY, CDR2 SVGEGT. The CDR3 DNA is TGTGCCAGCCACGGACAGGGGATTATTGGCACTGAAGCTTTCTTT. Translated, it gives CASHGQGIIGTEAFF.

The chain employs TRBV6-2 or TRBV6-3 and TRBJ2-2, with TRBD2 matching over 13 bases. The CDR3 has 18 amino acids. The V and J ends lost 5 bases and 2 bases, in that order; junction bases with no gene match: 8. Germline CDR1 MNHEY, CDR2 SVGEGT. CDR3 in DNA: TGTGCCAGCAGTCCAATTGGACTAGCGGGAGTAAACACCGGGGAGCTGTTTTTT. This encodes CASSPIGLAGVNTGELFF.

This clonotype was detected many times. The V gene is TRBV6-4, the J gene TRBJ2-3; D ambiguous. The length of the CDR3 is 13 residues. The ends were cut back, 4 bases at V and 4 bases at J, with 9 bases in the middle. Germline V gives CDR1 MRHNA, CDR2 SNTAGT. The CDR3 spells CASSAGEADTQYF. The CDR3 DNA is TGTGCCAGCAGTGCGGGCGAAGCAGATACGCAGTATTTT.

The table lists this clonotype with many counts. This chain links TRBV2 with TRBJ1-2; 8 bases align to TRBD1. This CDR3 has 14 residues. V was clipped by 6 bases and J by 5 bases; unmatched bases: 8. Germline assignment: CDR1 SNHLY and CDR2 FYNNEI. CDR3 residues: CASRKQGVVYGYTF. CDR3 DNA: TGTGCCAGCAGGAAACAGGGGGTGGTTTATGGCTACACCTTC.

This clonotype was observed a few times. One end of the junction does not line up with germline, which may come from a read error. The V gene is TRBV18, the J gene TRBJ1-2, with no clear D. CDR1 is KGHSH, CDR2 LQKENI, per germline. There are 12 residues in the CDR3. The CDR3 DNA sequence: TGTGCCAGCTCCATGGAACACTATGGCGACACCTTC. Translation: CASSMEHYGDTF.

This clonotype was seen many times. The CDR3 is CASRAGTIAFF. Written as DNA, the CDR3 is TGTGCCAGTAGGGCCGGCACGATCGCTTTCTTT. The J gene is TRBJ1-1, the V gene TRBV19, with no clear D. V shed 6 bases and J shed 11 bases, with 13 bases lying between them. Per germline, CDR1 LNHDA and CDR2 SQIVND (reference sequence). The CDR3 has 11 residues. Based on the CDR3 plus reference TRBV19 and TRBJ1-1, the full variable domain is DGGITQSPKYLFRKEGQNVTLSCEQNLNHDAMYWYRQDPGQGLRLIYYSQIVNDFQKGDIAEGYSVSREKKESFPLTVTSAQKNPTAFYLCASRAGTIAFFGQGTRLTVV.

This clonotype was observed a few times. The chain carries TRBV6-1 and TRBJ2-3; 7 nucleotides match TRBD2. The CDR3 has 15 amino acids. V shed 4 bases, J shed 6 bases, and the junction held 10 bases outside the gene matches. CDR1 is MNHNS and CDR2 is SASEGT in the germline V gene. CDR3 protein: CASSAMTSLLDTQYF. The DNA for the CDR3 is TGTGCCAGCAGTGCCATGACTAGCTTACTTGATACGCAGTATTTT.

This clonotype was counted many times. This CDR3 is CASTVQGVGTEAFF. CDR3 bases: TGTGCCAGCACAGTACAGGGGGTAGGCACTGAAGCTTTCTTT. The chain recombines TRBV28 with TRBJ1-1, with TRBD1 matching 8 bases. The CDR3 contains 14 residues. Germline V gene data show CDR1 as MDHEN and CDR2 as SYDVKM. Unmatched junction bases numbered 8, after V lost 7 bases and J lost 4 bases.